These T cell receptor beta chains were read from a single sample in a study of OX40 agonist ivuxolimab in advanced cancers. Libraries were prepared by immunoSEQ multiplex PCR; TCRdb keeps only in-frame clonotypes and omits some of them. This sample has around 95,000 clones; 85% to 95% occur once, and the top ten carry roughly 0.26%. The sample was CD4+ or CD8+ T cells sorted from blood, taken in a trial of the OX40 agonist ivuxolimab. The receptors stem from an adult with an advanced solid tumor such as melanoma, head and neck, liver or kidney cancer. Both conserved end residues are part of each CDR3. The D gene is left open where the match is weak. Not every row has a clone size; where given, it reads once, few, many or a size class.

v_call,j_call,clone_size,d_call,cdr3_length,cdr3_aa,cdr3_nt
TRBV20-1,TRBJ2-5,NA,NA,11,CSAPLGETQYF,TGCAGTGCCCCCCTAGGGGAGACCCAGTACTTC
TRBV6-6,TRBJ1-5,once,NA,11,CASSTNQPQHF,TGTGCCAGCAGCACCAATCAGCCCCAGCATTTT
TRBV6-5,TRBJ2-1,NA,NA,16,CASSSLARRTYNEQFF,TGTGCCAGCAGTTCCCTAGCCAGGAGGACCTACAATGAGCAGTTCTTC
TRBV5-7,TRBJ2-3,NA,NA,13,CASSPTGTDTQYF,TGTGCCAGCAGTCCAACAGGCACAGATACGCAGTATTTT
TRBV10-3,TRBJ1-2,few,NA,13,CAISREGGFGYTF,TGTGCCATCAGTAGGGAGGGCGGTTTCGGCTACACCTTC
TRBV30,TRBJ2-3,NA,TRBD2,18,CAWSVARTSGSSPDTQYF,TGTGCCTGGAGTGTTGCCCGGACTAGCGGGAGCTCTCCAGATACGCAGTATTTT
TRBV6-1,TRBJ1-1,NA,NA,16,CASSGLLGGANTEAFF,TGTGCCAGCAGTGGTCTCTTGGGGGGGGCGAACACTGAAGCTTTCTTT
TRBV9,TRBJ1-2,NA,NA,16,CASSSQPQSLNYGYTF,TGTGCCAGCAGCTCCCAACCACAGTCTTTAAACTATGGCTACACCTTC
TRBV28,TRBJ2-3,NA,TRBD1,16,CASSSGQGLNTDTQYF,TGTGCCAGCAGTTCAGGACAGGGGCTAAACACAGATACGCAGTATTTT
TRBV18,TRBJ1-6,few,TRBD1,12,CASSLRTGQVHF,TGTGCCAGCTCACTGCGGACAGGACAAGTCCACTTT
TRBV2,TRBJ1-2,once,TRBD1,13,CASRRDRAYGYTF,TGTGCCAGCAGACGGGACAGGGCCTATGGCTACACCTTC
TRBV28,TRBJ1-2,NA,NA,15,CASSSNRAPGWGYTF,TGTGCCAGCAGTTCCAACCGGGCCCCAGGGTGGGGCTACACCTTC
TRBV9,TRBJ1-1,NA,NA,15,CASSVGEVGVFEAFF,TGTGCCAGCAGCGTAGGCGAAGTGGGGGTCTTTGAAGCTTTCTTT